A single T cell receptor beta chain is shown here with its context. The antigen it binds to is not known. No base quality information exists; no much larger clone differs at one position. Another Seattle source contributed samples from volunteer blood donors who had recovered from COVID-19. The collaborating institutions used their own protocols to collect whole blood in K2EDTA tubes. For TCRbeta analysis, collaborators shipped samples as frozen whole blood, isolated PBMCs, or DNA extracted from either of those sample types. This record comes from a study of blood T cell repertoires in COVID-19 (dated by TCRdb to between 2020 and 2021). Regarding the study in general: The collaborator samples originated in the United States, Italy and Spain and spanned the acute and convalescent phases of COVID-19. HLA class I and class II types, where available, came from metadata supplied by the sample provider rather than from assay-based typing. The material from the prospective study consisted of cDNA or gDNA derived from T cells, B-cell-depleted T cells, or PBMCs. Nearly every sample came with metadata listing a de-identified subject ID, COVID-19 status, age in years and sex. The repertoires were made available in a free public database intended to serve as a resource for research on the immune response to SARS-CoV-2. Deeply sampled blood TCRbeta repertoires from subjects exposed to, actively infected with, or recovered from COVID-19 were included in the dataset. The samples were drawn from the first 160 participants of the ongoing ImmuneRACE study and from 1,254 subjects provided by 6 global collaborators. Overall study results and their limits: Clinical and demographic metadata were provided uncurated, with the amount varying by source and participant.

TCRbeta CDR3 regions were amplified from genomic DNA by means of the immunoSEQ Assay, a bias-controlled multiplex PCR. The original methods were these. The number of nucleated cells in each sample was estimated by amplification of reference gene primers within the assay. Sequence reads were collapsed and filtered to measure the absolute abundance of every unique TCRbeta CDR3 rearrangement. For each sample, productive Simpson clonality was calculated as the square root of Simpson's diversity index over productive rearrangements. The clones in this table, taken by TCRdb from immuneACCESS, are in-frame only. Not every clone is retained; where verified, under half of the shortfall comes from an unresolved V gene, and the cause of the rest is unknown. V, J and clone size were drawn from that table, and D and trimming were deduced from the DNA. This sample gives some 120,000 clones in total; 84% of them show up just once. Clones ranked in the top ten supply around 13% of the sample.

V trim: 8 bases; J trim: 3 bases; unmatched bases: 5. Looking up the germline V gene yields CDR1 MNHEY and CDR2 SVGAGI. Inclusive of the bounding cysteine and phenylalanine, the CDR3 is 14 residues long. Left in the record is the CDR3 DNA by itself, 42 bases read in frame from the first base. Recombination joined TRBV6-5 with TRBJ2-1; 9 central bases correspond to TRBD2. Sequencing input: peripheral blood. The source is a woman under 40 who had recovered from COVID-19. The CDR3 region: CASSLTSGYNEQFF. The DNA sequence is TGTGCCAGCTCTTTGACTAGCGGCTACAATGAGCAGTTCTTC.